The clone carrying this T cell receptor beta chain was seen ten or more times. This specimen comes from a study of sequential checkpoint blockade in melanoma. Study in general: Randomization was 1:1 between first-line nivolumab→ipilimumab and ipilimumab→nivolumab. Matched biopsies came pretreatment and at week 13 for about two dozen patients.

Clones were read by immunoSEQ multiplex PCR, and TCRdb kept only the in-frame ones, dropping some. Of a few thousand clones in the sample, 15% to 20% were seen once. Deletions cut 2 bases from V and 10 bases from J, with 20 bases between. Germline V gene lookup returns CDR1 GTSNPN and CDR2 SVGIG (reference sequence). This CDR3 is built from 14 residues. Treatment meaning: randomized to nivolumab then ipilimumab (arm A) or the reverse (arm B). No patient had prior DNA-damaging chemotherapy. The source was tumor tissue (inferred from file names), collected from a patient given nivolumab and ipilimumab in sequence. The sequence was obtained from a human donor with melanoma. J is TRBJ1-1 and V is TRBV30, with D possibly matching TRBD1 (5 bases). CDR3 loop: CAWSPWRGPGGAFF. In DNA, the CDR3 is TGTGCCTGGAGTCCATGGCGGGGTCCGGGGGGAGCTTTCTTT.